A selection of T cell receptor beta chains follows, all from one sample in a study of shared clonotypes between healthy human individuals. TCRdb's copy holds only in-frame clones and misses some; the assay was immunoSEQ multiplex PCR. The data hold roughly 2.1 million clones, with 85% to 95% observed a single time. Sequenced sample: naive CD8+ T cells from PBMCs. The receptor set was obtained from a young man in good health. Some clones in this sample may be carry-over from other donors' samples. CDR3s include the opening cysteine and the closing phenylalanine or tryptophan. The size of a clone is reported for some rows only, either as once, few or many, or as a class for expanded clones.

v_call	clone_size	j_call	cdr3_aa
TRBV9	.	TRBJ2-7	CASSPSGGEGDEQYF
TRBV27	.	TRBJ2-7	CASSVNQGYEQYF
TRBV29-1	.	TRBJ1-1	CSVANTAILNTEAFF
TRBV9	.	TRBJ2-6	CASSARGSGANVLTF
TRBV10-2	.	TRBJ2-7	CASSAGLEQYF
TRBV11-2	once	TRBJ1-1	CASSPAGAGGMNTEAFF
TRBV11-2	.	TRBJ2-7	CASSIPPGGENPYEQYF
TRBV9	.	TRBJ1-2	CASSAWTNYGYTF
TRBV6-5	.	TRBJ2-7	CASSYGDGYEQYF
TRBV7-2	once	TRBJ2-7	CASSLSRGSYEQYF
TRBV28	.	TRBJ2-7	CASSLPGTSTEQYF
TRBV7-3	.	TRBJ2-2	CASSFVGPGELFF
TRBV6-6	.	TRBJ2-7	CATSLADLSYEQYF
TRBV28	.	TRBJ2-1	CASSSGSGGSSMDEQFF
TRBV5-3	once	TRBJ2-7	CARSLGQKSYEQYF
TRBV7-9	few	TRBJ1-1	CASSPPANTEAFF
TRBV6-6	.	TRBJ1-5	CASTHSTQPQHF
TRBV27	.	TRBJ1-2	CASGITADRRGYGYTF
TRBV15	.	TRBJ1-1	CATSETLNTEAFF
TRBV30	.	TRBJ1-5	CAWSSENQPQHF
TRBV19	.	TRBJ2-7	CASSAPGLAGAYEQYF
TRBV4-3	once	TRBJ2-1	CASRRSRGSDNEQFF
TRBV7-9	.	TRBJ2-5	CASSPGRAQETQYF
TRBV9	.	TRBJ1-1	CASSAGTGGNTEAFF
TRBV9	.	TRBJ2-1	CASSGTGESYNEQFF
TRBV5-1	.	TRBJ1-1	CASSSPDRGRNTEAFF
TRBV27	.	TRBJ2-7	CASSSQKLAGDQYEQYF
TRBV27	.	.	CASSWGGADTYEQYF
TRBV10-1	.	TRBJ1-3	CASRDTRTGNTIYF
TRBV15	.	TRBJ2-7	CATSIGSGTLYEQYF
TRBV21-1	.	TRBJ2-5	CASSKLVGGETQYF
TRBV5-1	.	TRBJ2-5	CASSLGAWVQEYEETQYF
TRBV7-9	.	TRBJ2-3	CASSPRGDRTDTQYF
TRBV29-1	.	TRBJ2-2	CSARGSSGELFF
TRBV28	.	TRBJ2-1	CASSPPGQDFNEQFF
TRBV4-1	.	TRBJ1-5	CASSQGFDQPQHF
TRBV27	.	TRBJ1-2	CASSYSHLGYGYTF
TRBV19	.	TRBJ2-1	CASTLGTSGRARDEQFF
TRBV28	.	TRBJ1-4	CASRGRDSSNEKLFF
TRBV4-1	.	TRBJ2-5	CASSQVVLTGWRETQYF
TRBV27	.	TRBJ2-2	CASSFGQHTGELFF
TRBV7-3	.	TRBJ1-1	CASSLDHRAGIAFF
TRBV7-8	.	TRBJ2-5	CASSLQQGWQETQYF
TRBV27	.	TRBJ1-1	CASSYDRNTEAFF
TRBV29-1	.	TRBJ2-2	CSVDTGYTGELFF
TRBV9	.	TRBJ2-7	CASSPGTHYEQYF
TRBV16	once	TRBJ2-2	CASSQTGELFF
TRBV19	.	TRBJ2-7	CASSIRASGAYEQYF
TRBV7-6	.	TRBJ2-1	CASTTGTSGVNEQFF
TRBV28	once	TRBJ1-1	CASEYRVNTEAFF
TRBV19	.	TRBJ1-1	CASSMGQQAFF
TRBV4-3	.	TRBJ1-1	CASSQDSNRNTEAFF
TRBV11-2	.	TRBJ2-7	CASDLLSGYEQYF